Listed below are T cell receptor beta chains from one sample, sequenced in a study of blood T cell repertoires in COVID-19. Sequenced by immunoSEQ multiplex PCR; TCRdb stores in-frame clones only, minus some. The sample lists fewer than 250,000 clones; approximately 91% were seen once. Source material: peripheral blood. Receptors originate from a woman in her thirties or forties who had recovered from COVID-19. Both conserved end residues are trimmed from each CDR3. Each record gives: V gene, CDR3 protein.

TRBV27	ASSSSTTGGPYEQY
TRBV19	ASSIRAGGAVSGANVLT
TRBV27	ASSSLGGAGLYNEQF
TRBV19	ASSLGTGHGNEQF
TRBV4-3	ASSQSLAVQETQY
TRBV7-2	ASSLAAFSYNEQF
TRBV9	ASSVATSGGTEAF
TRBV6-4	ASRRSTGTGELF
TRBV30	AWGLLSTDTQY
TRBV29-1	SVKKSTGTLAEKLF
TRBV11-2	ASSSGQGTDTQY
TRBV5-4	ASSPTSGSAYEQY
TRBV19	ASSIGTGLTDTQY
TRBV28	ASSYVGGTRFGYT
TRBV5-5	ASSFAGEKFGETQY
TRBV11-3	ASSATSGSYNEQF
TRBV5-4	ASSLDGLESYNEQF
TRBV3-1/TRBV3-2	ASSQDGGGAVDQPQH
TRBV28	ASNSMNEQF
TRBV5-1	ASSLGASGQETQY
TRBV12-3/TRBV12-4	ASSPRDRTQY
TRBV15	ATSSLRDRGHYEQY
TRBV7-8	ASSLVLNSNQPQH
TRBV19	ASSMARLAVYNEQF
TRBV10-3	ATQGQNSPLH
TRBV18	ASSPPSLAGVGNTQY
TRBV3-1/TRBV3-2	ASTPTSGRVDEQF